This paragraph reports one T cell receptor beta chain. Its target is not known. The data are from a study of shared clonotypes between healthy human individuals. Study-wide findings and caveats: Clonotype sharing among donors likely depends on sequencing depth. Sampling covered nothing but blood. Tissue TCR repertoires likely differ from those found in blood. Larger estimated richness was generally recorded for naive subsets relative to memory subsets. Naive CD4 clonotypes were shared across a handful of donors at roughly 5.3%.

Assay: immunoSEQ multiplex PCR; the TCRdb copy retains only in-frame clones and omits some. The data hold over a million clones, with about 80% observed a single time. This sequence was found in a young man in good health. Some clones in this sample may be carry-over from other donors' samples. Sequenced: memory CD4+ T cells from PBMCs. Subset indicated: CD45RA-negative fraction.

CDR3 bases: TGTGCCAGCAACTCTCCGGGACAGGGGACCAAAAACATTCAGTACTTC. This encodes CASNSPGQGTKNIQYF. V and J are TRBV28 and TRBJ2-4, with 10 bases that match TRBD1. The CDR3 spans 16 residues. J gave up 2 bases and V 7 bases, and 8 bases lay outside the gene matches. Germline CDR1 MDHEN, CDR2 SYDVKM.